This T cell receptor beta chain was obtained from a study of cytomegalovirus exposure and HLA in healthy donors. Primers: 60 Vbeta forward and 13 Jbeta reverse. Only in-frame clones appear in the TCRdb table, and some are missing; sequencing was by immunoSEQ multiplex PCR. The data hold approximately 110,000 clones, with 76% observed a single time. A note on this clone: Its antigen remains unknown.

From germline, CDR1 is SSHAT and CDR2 FNYEAQ (reference sequence). The ends lost 5 bases at V and 4 bases at J; junction bases unmatched: 10. The CDR3 spans 15 residues. Healthy bone marrow donors made up the cohort. Study-wide findings and caveats: A link between a missense DCLRE1C variant and TCR beta V- and J-gene trimming emerged from a later analysis. By a later analysis, the bulk of CMV-associated TCR beta chains appeared HLA-restricted. The study labeled approximately 150 TCR beta chains cytomegalovirus-associated.

The source material was PBMCs. This receptor was obtained from a man between 50 and 59 years old in good health and CMV-seronegative. V usage is TRBV7-7 and J usage is TRBJ2-5; TRBD1 matches at 7 bases. The DNA for the CDR3 is TGTGCCAGCAGCGCTGACAGGGATATGGGAGAGACCCAGTACTTC. Its translation is CASSADRDMGETQYF.